These 25 T cell receptor beta chains came from one sample sequenced in a study of Ad26.COV2.S vaccination and SARS-CoV-2 variants. The protocol was immunoSEQ multiplex PCR, while the TCRdb copy is restricted to in-frame clones and leaves out a portion. Counted here are 350,000 to 500,000 clones, approximately 92% occurring once; the ten biggest clones make up over 2%. The treatment was: around 19 received Ad26.COV2.S at low or high dose, single or two shots; five or six received placebo; per-sample allocation not given. At day 63 after the first vaccine or placebo injection, samples were drawn. This specimen consisted of peripheral blood, obtained in a trial of Ad26.COV2.S vaccine versus placebo. The receptor set was obtained from a person between 18 and 59 years old who received the Ad26.COV2.S COVID-19 vaccine or a placebo.

The chain couples TRBV29-1 to TRBJ2-5; D unclear. V dropped 8 bases and J dropped 5 bases, with 15 bases sitting between them. The CDR3 consists of 12 residues. Germline V gene data show CDR1 as SQVTM and CDR2 as ANQGSEA. CDR3 protein: CSIPGLRETQYF. As DNA, the CDR3 is TGCAGCATTCCGGGTCTCAGGGAGACCCAGTACTTC. Full variable domain (outside the CDR3, taken from reference TRBV29-1 and TRBJ2-5): SAVISQKPSRDICQRGTSLTIQCQVDSQVTMMFWYRQQPGQSLTLIATANQGSEATYESGFVIDKFPISRPNLTFSTLTVSNMSPEDSSIYLCSIPGLRETQYFGPGTRLLVL.

The genes are TRBV19 and TRBJ1-1, with unresolved D. This CDR3 region has 12 residues. The germline V gene encodes CDR1 LNHDA and CDR2 SQIVND (reference sequence). V was shortened by 7 bases and J by 1 base, with 7 bases between the two germline ends. In DNA, the CDR3 is TGTGCCAGTATCGCGAGGAACACTGAAGCTTTCTTT. Protein sequence: CASIARNTEAFF. The variable domain in full, completed from reference TRBV19 and TRBJ1-1, reads DGGITQSPKYLFRKEGQNVTLSCEQNLNHDAMYWYRQDPGQGLRLIYYSQIVNDFQKGDIAEGYSVSREKKESFPLTVTSAQKNPTAFYLCASIARNTEAFFGQGTRLTVV.

The V and J genes are TRBV14 and TRBJ2-7; 7 bases match TRBD2. The CDR3 sequence is 13 residues long. CDR1 is SGHDN and CDR2 is FVKESK in the germline V gene. V lost 2 bases and J lost 6; bases outside the gene matches: 4. The CDR3 DNA is TGTGCCAGCAGCCAACTGGGAGGGATCGAGCAGTACGTC. As protein: CASSQLGGIEQYV.

Only a few counts were recorded for this clone. The chain employs TRBV3-1 (or the pseudogene TRBV3-2) and TRBJ1-4; 10 positions agree with TRBD1. V shed 4 bases and J 5 bases; nucleotides not matched to a gene: 1. This CDR3 comprises 14 residues. Germline values: CDR1 LGHDT, CDR2 YNNKEL (reference sequence). CDR3 residues: CASSRDRGNEKLFF. The DNA for the CDR3 is TGTGCCAGCAGCCGGGACAGGGGCAATGAAAAACTGTTTTTT.

This rearrangement joins TRBV7-2 to TRBJ1-1, with unresolved D. CDR1 and CDR2 from the germline V gene are SGHTA and FQGNSA. The CDR3 covers 12 residues. Between the trimmed V and J ends, which lost 1 base and 11 bases, there was a span of 11 bases. CDR3 loop: CASSLDGYSAFF. The CDR3 DNA follows: TGTGCCAGCAGCTTAGACGGCTACAGCGCTTTCTTT.

CDR3 sequence reads: CASGDRGQGEAFF. The CDR3, as DNA: TGTGCTAGTGGGGACAGGGGGCAGGGTGAAGCTTTCTTT. This sequence joins TRBV12-5 and TRBJ1-1, with 11 bases lining up with TRBD1. The J segment lost 7 bases and the V segment lost 6 bases, leaving 4 bases of the junction unmatched. This CDR3 is built from 13 residues. The germline V gene encodes CDR1 LGHNT and CDR2 FRNRAP.

This chain uses TRBV10-3 with TRBJ2-7; D is unclear. The V end was cut by 10 bases, the J end by 4 bases, with 17 bases between. Germline-derived CDR1 and CDR2 are ENHRY and SYGVKD. The CDR3 is made up of 13 amino acids. The CDR3: CATQWTPAYEQYF. The DNA of the CDR3 is TGTGCCACCCAATGGACGCCCGCTTACGAGCAGTACTTC.

J is TRBJ2-1 and V is TRBV11-2, with D perhaps matching TRBD1 (5 bases). CDR1 and CDR2 from the germline V gene are SGHAT and FQNNGV. V shed 3 bases and J shed 0 bases, with 21 bases lying between them. The CDR3 contains 19 residues. CDR3: CASSFLSYQGYGSYNEQFF. The CDR3 bases are TGTGCCAGCAGCTTTCTATCCTACCAGGGTTATGGCTCCTACAATGAGCAGTTCTTC.

The J gene is TRBJ2-5, the V gene TRBV27; D not certain. The germline V and J ends were trimmed by 6 bases and 2 bases, with 13 bases remaining between them. CDR3 size: 14 residues. Germline V lookup: CDR1 MNHEY, CDR2 SMNVEV (reference sequence). CDR3 in DNA: TGTGCCAGCAGAAGGGCCCCCCGACAAGAGACCCAGTACTTC. Protein: CASRRAPRQETQYF.

The V call is TRBV11-3, the J call TRBJ2-7; D not certain. V was shortened by 6 bases and J by 2 bases, with 14 bases between the two germline ends. CDR1 and CDR2 (germline): SGHNT, YENEEA. The length of the CDR3 is 14 residues. This CDR3 is CASSSHYRAYEQYV. The DNA for the CDR3 is TGTGCCAGCAGTTCTCATTACCGGGCCTACGAGCAGTACGTC.

With regard to this clone: Other DNA sequences in the sample encode the same CDR3. The DNA of the CDR3 is TGTGCCAGCAGCTTGGAACGGGATTCACCCCTCCACTTT. Its translation: CASSLERDSPLHF. The rearrangement links TRBV7-2 to TRBJ1-6; D remains ambiguous. V was cut by 3 bases and J by 8 bases, with 8 bases left in between. This CDR3 is 13 amino acids long. Per germline, CDR1 SGHTA and CDR2 FQGNSA.

The rearrangement joins TRBV18 to TRBJ2-1, with D tentatively TRBD2 (5 bases). CDR1 is KGHSH and CDR2 is LQKENI in the germline V gene. V was cut by 2 bases and J by 0 bases, with 8 bases left in between. The CDR3 length is 15 residues. The CDR3 bases are TGTGCCAGCTCACCAATGGGGAGCTCCTACAATGAGCAGTTCTTC. This sequence encodes CASSPMGSSYNEQFF. Combining the CDR3 with reference TRBV18 and TRBJ2-1 gives the whole variable domain NAGVMQNPRHLVRRRGQEARLRCSPMKGHSHVYWYRQLPEEGLKFMVYLQKENIIDESGMPKERFSAEFPKEGPSILRIQQVVRGDSAAYFCASSPMGSSYNEQFFGPGTRLTVL.

The chain recombines TRBV4-2 with TRBJ2-1; D could derive from TRBD1 or TRBD2 (5 bases each). CDR1 is LGHNA and CDR2 is YNFKEQ in the germline V gene. Trimming removed 1 base from V and 7 bases from J, with 14 bases in between. This CDR3 has 15 amino acids. In DNA form, the CDR3 reads TGTGCCAGCAGCCAAGGGGGGAGTGCCAGGAATGAGCAGTTCTTC. As protein: CASSQGGSARNEQFF.

The chain recombines TRBV6-5 with TRBJ2-1; a possible D gene is TRBD2 (6 bases). Trimming removed 8 bases from V and 8 bases from J, with 10 bases in between. Looked up from germline, CDR1 is MNHEY and CDR2 is SVGAGI. The CDR3 covers 11 residues. The CDR3 region is CASGGVYEQFF. CDR3 DNA sequence: TGTGCCAGCGGCGGGGTGTATGAGCAGTTCTTC.

The chain recombines TRBV6-2 or TRBV6-3 with TRBJ1-6; D is undetermined. Trimming removed 0 bases at V and 6 bases at J, with 12 bases between. Germline CDR1 reads MNHEY; CDR2 reads SVGEGT. CDR3 length: 16 residues. The CDR3 sequence: CASSYSTYRVNSPLHF. The CDR3 DNA reads TGTGCCAGCAGTTACTCGACTTATAGGGTTAATTCACCCCTCCACTTT.

This sequence joins TRBV7-9 and TRBJ2-7; 12 bases fit TRBD2. The CDR3 has 15 amino acids. V was clipped by 5 bases and J by 5 bases; unmatched bases: 7. CDR1 is SEHNR, CDR2 FQNEAQ, per germline (reference sequence). CDR3 residues: CASSPRLAGVHEQYF. The CDR3 coding sequence is TGTGCCAGCAGCCCACGACTAGCGGGGGTTCACGAGCAGTACTTC.

The V call is TRBV7-6, the J call TRBJ1-4, with 9 nucleotides matching TRBD1. The V gene end was trimmed by 3 bases and the J gene end by 8 bases; junction bases not matched to a gene: 7. Germline CDR1 is SGHVS and CDR2 is FNYEAQ. This CDR3 has 15 amino acids. The CDR3 coding sequence is TGTGCCAGCAGCTTTACGGGGACAGGGACGGAAAAACTGTTTTTT. Translation gives CASSFTGTGTEKLFF. The whole variable domain, filled in from reference TRBV7-6 and TRBJ1-4, reads GAGVSQSPRYKVTKRGQDVALRCDPISGHVSLYWYRQALGQGPEFLTYFNYEAQQDKSGLPNDRFSAERPEGSISTLTIQRTEQRDSAMYRCASSFTGTGTEKLFFGSGTQLSVL.

CDR3 in DNA: TGTGCCAGCAGCGCCAGAAGGGCGTCCAGCTATGGCTACACCTTC. Amino acids: CASSARRASSYGYTF. The chain combines TRBV7-2 with TRBJ1-2; unclear D gene. The CDR3 has 15 amino acids. Deletions cut 5 bases from V and 4 bases from J, with 17 bases between. Per the germline V gene, CDR1 is SGHTA and CDR2 is FQGNSA.

The rearrangement links TRBV28 to TRBJ2-2, with D hard to call. Trimming pared 2 bases from V and 3 bases from J, leaving 4 bases between. The germline V gene encodes CDR1 MDHEN and CDR2 SYDVKM. The CDR3 covers 13 residues. The CDR3 DNA reads as TGTGCCAGCAGTTTAAGTGACACCGGGGAGCTGTTTTTT. Its translation is CASSLSDTGELFF. Using reference TRBV28 and TRBJ2-2 for the parts outside the CDR3, the full variable domain is DVKVTQSSRYLVKRTGEKVFLECVQDMDHENMFWYRQDPGLGLRLIYFSYDVKMKEKGDIPEGYSVSREKKERFSLILESASTNQTSMYLCASSLSDTGELFFGEGSRLTVL.

V is TRBV4-3 and J is TRBJ2-3, with 8 positions matching TRBD1. The CDR3 consists of 16 residues. Germline V lookup: CDR1 LGHNA, CDR2 YSLEER. V dropped 3 bases and J dropped 6; count of bases not matched to a gene: 11. CDR3 in amino acids: CASSHFMTGEYDTQYF. CDR3 sequence (DNA): TGCGCCAGCAGCCACTTTATGACAGGGGAGTACGATACGCAGTATTTT.

The chain carries TRBV3-1 (or the pseudogene TRBV3-2) and TRBJ1-1; TRBD1 aligns across 10 bases. CDR3 size: 19 residues. J was trimmed by 0 bases and V by 10 bases; bases with no gene match: 20. Germline-derived CDR1 and CDR2 are LGHDT and YNNKEL (reference sequence). The CDR3 reads CAIMSGAETGTGVNTEAFF. The CDR3 DNA reads TGTGCCATCATGTCCGGGGCTGAGACTGGGACAGGGGTGAACACTGAAGCTTTCTTT.

This clone has a single count. The V call is TRBV11-1, the J call TRBJ1-1; 12 nucleotides match TRBD1. The V segment lost 5 bases and the J segment 5 bases; nucleotides outside the gene matches: 9. CDR1 is SGHAT and CDR2 is FQDESV in the germline V gene (reference sequence). The CDR3 has 16 amino acids. In nucleotides, the CDR3 is TGTGCCAGCAGCGGGAGGGACAGGGGGCGCGGGACTGAAGCTTTCTTT. It encodes CASSGRDRGRGTEAFF.

The rearrangement links TRBV6-5 to TRBJ2-7; weak D call: TRBD2 (5 bases). The V end was cut by 10 bases, the J end by 5 bases, with 18 bases between. The CDR3 extends over 13 amino acids. In germline, CDR1 is MNHEY, CDR2 SVGAGI. CDR3 region: CATRPGSFDEQYV. The CDR3 DNA is TGTGCCACACGTCCGGGGTCCTTCGACGAGCAGTACGTC.

This chain connects TRBV7-9 to TRBJ1-2, with 8 bases matching TRBD1. Germline V lookup: CDR1 SEHNR, CDR2 FQNEAQ (reference sequence). Trimming removed 5 bases from V and 4 bases from J; junction bases left unmatched: 3. The CDR3 is 13 residues long. CDR3 protein: CASSRDRSYGYTF. As DNA, the CDR3 is TGTGCCAGCAGCCGGGACAGGTCCTATGGCTACACCTTC.

The V call is TRBV15, the J call TRBJ2-1; D tentatively reads TRBD1 or TRBD2 (5 bases each). With 3 bases removed from V and 5 bases from J, the gap between germline ends came to 8 bases. The CDR3 consists of 13 residues. Looked up from germline, CDR1 is LNHNV and CDR2 is YYDKDF (reference sequence). The CDR3 bases are TGTGCCACCAGCAGCGGGGCGAACAATGAGCAGTTCTTC. As protein: CATSSGANNEQFF.